The clone carrying this TCR beta chain came up many times. No antigen is known for it. The CDR3 is 15 amino acids. Germline CDR1 reads MNHNS; CDR2 reads SASEGT. V shed 4 bases, J shed 2 bases, and the junction held 8 bases outside the gene matches. This sample was included in a study of CD8+CD57+ T cells in acquired aplastic anemia. Across the whole study: The DNA of sorted CD4+ and CD8+ cells averaged around 3 ug.

Before being chosen for sequencing, patients had shown CD8+CD57+ cell expansion by flow cytometry. The template used for profiling TCR beta VDJ and CDR3 was genomic DNA. A single record per CDR3 protein comes from TCRdb applying MiXCR to the reads. Of roughly 170,000 distinct CDR3 sequences in the sample, roughly 50% are singletons; the top ten hold about an eighth. Study-wide results and limits: Around 29 CD8+ CDR3 sequences were shared between patients and controls. Patients were compared with controls for CD8+ Simpson's diversity, and no significant difference emerged.

Sample: sorted CD4+, CD8+, or CD8+CD57+ T cells (not recorded which) from PBMCs. The chain carries TRBV6-1 and TRBJ2-7, with TRBD1 matching over 7 bases. The TCR was taken from a human donor with aplastic anemia. The CDR3 region is CASSGSLTGTYEQYF. CDR3 nucleotides: TGTGCCAGCAGTGGGAGTCTGACAGGGACCTACGAGCAGTACTTC.